These T cell receptor beta chains were read from a single sample in a study of blood T cells in healthy people across ages. TCRdb re-called the 5' RACE reads with MiXCR, one entry per CDR3 protein. The table records about 1 million distinct CDR3 sequences, more than 35% of them present only once. The sequencing input was blood. The receptors derive from a woman aged 60-75 years in good health. The CDR3 runs from the conserved cysteine through the conserved F or W. Each record gives: D gene, V gene, J gene, clone size, CDR3 protein, CDR3 DNA. A D gene is named only where the DNA matches it firmly. Only part of the rows carry a size: once, few, many, or a class if the clone is expanded.

>-|TRBV5-1|TRBJ2-1|-
CASSPGLSNSYNEQFF
TGCGCCAGCAGCCCCGGACTATCTAACTCCTACAATGAGCAGTTCTTC
>TRBD2|TRBV4-1|TRBJ2-1|-
CASSQLGGRASPDEQFF
TGCGCCAGCAGCCAGCTTGGCGGGAGGGCCTCCCCGGATGAGCAGTTCTTC
>-|TRBV7-2|TRBJ1-1|-
CASSQPTFVAEAFF
TGTGCCAGCAGCCAACCGACATTTGTCGCTGAAGCTTTCTTT
>TRBD1|TRBV7-9|TRBJ1-1|-
CASSLADRDFSPNTEAFF
TGTGCCAGCAGCTTAGCTGACAGGGACTTTTCTCCTAACACTGAAGCTTTCTTT
>-|TRBV12-3/TRBV12-4|TRBJ2-3|once
CASIDDYADTQYF
TGTGCCAGCATCGACGACTACGCAGATACGCAGTATTTT
>TRBD1|TRBV28|TRBJ2-7|few
CASSTALGTGGSEQYF
TGTGCCAGCAGCACGGCTCTCGGGACAGGGGGAAGCGAGCAGTACTTC
>-|TRBV10-1|TRBJ2-7|many
CASSDFLRERTYEQYF
TGCGCCAGCAGTGATTTTCTACGGGAGCGTACCTACGAGCAGTACTTC
>-|TRBV5-1|TRBJ2-3|-
CASSLTGGSADTQYF
TGCGCCAGCAGCTTGACAGGTGGTTCAGCAGATACGCAGTATTTT
>TRBD2|TRBV7-6|TRBJ2-1|-
CASSPKTSGDPYNEQFF
TGTGCCAGCAGCCCTAAGACGAGCGGGGACCCCTACAATGAGCAGTTCTTC
>-|TRBV29-1|TRBJ2-1|few
CSVLTRAYNEQFF
TGCAGCGTTCTCACTAGAGCATACAATGAGCAGTTCTTC
>TRBD2|TRBV9|TRBJ2-7|-
CASSAHLRGSSYNEQYF
TGTGCCAGCAGCGCCCATTTGCGCGGGAGCTCCTACAATGAGCAGTACTTC
>-|TRBV5-1|TRBJ2-4|few
CASSLELPAKNIQYF
TGCGCCAGCAGCTTGGAGTTGCCCGCCAAAAACATTCAGTACTTC
>-|TRBV7-8|TRBJ2-1|few
CASSSEGLSHEQFF
TGTGCCAGCAGCTCCGAGGGTTTGAGCCATGAGCAGTTCTTC
>TRBD2|TRBV29-1|TRBJ2-2|-
CSVELSGSFGTGELFF
TGCAGCGTTGAGCTTAGCGGGAGTTTTGGGACCGGGGAGCTGTTTTTT
>-|TRBV12-3/TRBV12-4|TRBJ1-4|-
CASSHEDSNEKLFF
TGTGCCAGCAGCCACGAAGATTCTAATGAAAAACTGTTTTTT
>TRBD1|TRBV20-1|TRBJ1-5|few
CSARDLGQVNQPQHF
TGCAGTGCTAGAGATTTGGGACAGGTAAATCAGCCCCAGCATTTT
>TRBD1|TRBV9|TRBJ1-1|-
CASSEGTGWINTEAFF
TGTGCCAGCAGCGAAGGGACAGGCTGGATAAACACTGAAGCTTTCTTT
>-|TRBV9|TRBJ2-5|-
CASSVARPLFPQYF
TGTGCCAGCAGCGTAGCTCGGCCCCTATTCCCGCAGTACTTC
>TRBD1|TRBV6-5|TRBJ2-2|-
CASSMGQGSGELFF
TGTGCCAGCAGCATGGGACAGGGCTCTGGGGAGCTGTTTTTT
>TRBD1|TRBV7-9|TRBJ2-3|-
CASSYRDRGRNTQYF
TGTGCCAGCAGCTACCGGGACAGGGGGCGAAATACGCAGTATTTT
>TRBD1|TRBV12-3/TRBV12-4|TRBJ2-2|once
CASSYGQVHTGELFF
TGTGCCAGCAGTTACGGACAGGTCCACACCGGGGAGCTGTTTTTT
>TRBD1|TRBV7-2|TRBJ2-1|-
CASSSAGTGRAPSSYNEQFF
TGTGCCAGCAGCTCCGCCGGGACAGGGAGGGCCCCGAGCTCCTACAATGAGCAGTTCTTC
>-|TRBV11-2|TRBJ1-6|-
CASSLADSHNSPLHF
TGTGCCAGCAGCTTAGCTGACAGCCATAATTCACCCCTCCACTTT
>TRBD2|TRBV6-1|TRBJ2-1|-
CASRSTSGSGSYNEQFF
TGTGCCAGCCGGTCGACTAGCGGGAGCGGATCCTACAATGAGCAGTTCTTC
>TRBD1|TRBV27|TRBJ2-7|-
CASSPGTGAVTPDEQYF
TGTGCCAGCAGTCCCGGGACAGGGGCGGTAACCCCGGACGAGCAGTACTTC
>TRBD1|TRBV10-3|TRBJ2-6|-
CAISPRQGTGANVLTF
TGTGCCATCAGTCCACGACAGGGAACTGGGGCCAACGTCCTGACTTTC
>-|TRBV5-1|TRBJ2-7|-
CASRLGPERAYEQYF
TGCGCCAGCAGGCTGGGTCCTGAAAGAGCCTACGAGCAGTACTTC
>-|TRBV4-2|TRBJ2-1|many
CASSQGLYNEQFF
TGTGCCAGCAGCCAAGGGCTATACAATGAGCAGTTCTTC
>-|TRBV28|TRBJ2-7|few
CASSPRDHIGEQYF
TGTGCCAGCAGTCCTCGGGATCACATCGGCGAGCAGTACTTC
>TRBD1|TRBV6-4|TRBJ2-5|-
CASSLSSDRGRETQYF
TGTGCCAGCAGCCTCTCCTCGGACAGGGGGCGGGAGACCCAGTACTTC